This record covers a single TCR beta chain. A junction boundary mismatches the germline segment, possibly from a read error. Per the germline V gene, CDR1 is MNHEY and CDR2 is SMNVEV (reference sequence). The CDR3 consists of 14 residues. The sample originates from a study of shared clonotypes between healthy human individuals. TCRdb keeps only in-frame clones here, not all; method: immunoSEQ multiplex PCR. The sample holds about 530,000 clones, roughly 79% seen once. This clonotype was sampled from a woman aged 40 to 50 in good health. Some clones in this sample may be carry-over from other donors' samples. The chain joins TRBV27 to TRBJ2-7, with 10 bases aligning to TRBD1. What was sequenced was PBMCs. CDR3 region: CASKPGQGPYELYF. CDR3 nucleotides: TGTGCCAGCAAACCGGGACAGGGGCCCTACGAGCTGTACTTC.